Following are 26 T cell receptor beta chains from one sample sequenced in a study of blood T cell repertoires in COVID-19. Clones were sequenced by immunoSEQ multiplex PCR, and TCRdb holds only the in-frame ones, with some missing. The profile shows a few hundred thousand clones, over 80% of them singletons. Sequencing was performed on peripheral blood. The receptors come from a woman between 45 and 60 years old with COVID-19, enrolled during active disease.

The J gene is TRBJ1-5, the V gene TRBV4-1, with TRBD1 as a possible D gene (5 bases). V was pared by 0 bases and J by 5 bases, with 8 bases between. CDR1 MGHRA and CDR2 YSYEKL come from the germline V gene. The CDR3 length is 14 residues. CDR3 in amino acids: CASSQEGGYQPQHF. The CDR3 DNA follows: TGCGCCAGCAGCCAAGAGGGGGGGTATCAGCCCCAGCATTTT.

The J gene is TRBJ2-7, the V gene TRBV5-6; the match to TRBD2 covers 15 bases. V lost 1 base to trimming and J lost 6 bases; unmatched junction nucleotides: 11. Germline CDR1 reads SGHDT; CDR2 reads YYEEEE. The CDR3 is 18 residues long. CDR3 bases: TGTGCCAGCAGCTTGCGCGTTACCGGGACTAGCGGGAGGAGCGAGCAGTACTTC. It is translated as CASSLRVTGTSGRSEQYF. Combining the CDR3 with reference TRBV5-6 and TRBJ2-7 gives the whole variable domain DAGVTQSPTHLIKTRGQQVTLRCSPKSGHDTVSWYQQALGQGPQFIFQYYEEEERQRGNFPDRFSGHQFPNYSSELNVNALLLGDSALYLCASSLRVTGTSGRSEQYFGPGTRLTVT.

The V and J genes are TRBV6-2 or TRBV6-3 and TRBJ2-2, with 11 bases lining up with TRBD2. V lost 5 bases and J lost 5; bases outside the gene matches: 13. From germline, CDR1 is MNHEY and CDR2 SVGEGT. The CDR3 covers 18 residues. CDR3 nucleotides: TGTGCCAGCAGTCCCTCACAATACCTAGCGGGAGGTACCGGGGAGCTGTTTTTT. Translated: CASSPSQYLAGGTGELFF.

J is TRBJ2-3 and V is TRBV27; the match to TRBD1 covers 7 bases. V lost 7 bases and J lost 2; bases outside the gene matches: 9. The CDR3 runs 15 residues. Germline CDR1 reads MNHEY; CDR2 reads SMNVEV (reference sequence). DNA for the CDR3: TGTGCCAGCACCGAACTGGGACAGACCACAGATACGCAGTATTTT. Protein product: CASTELGQTTDTQYF.

V is TRBV5-1 and J is TRBJ2-3; TRBD1 agrees at 9 bases. V lost 5 bases to trimming and J lost 6 bases; unmatched junction nucleotides: 13. Germline V gene data show CDR1 as SGHRS and CDR2 as YFSETQ. The CDR3 totals 16 residues. The CDR3 here is CASRTLPGTGKDTQYF. In DNA, the CDR3 is TGCGCCAGCAGGACTTTACCCGGGACAGGGAAGGATACGCAGTATTTT.

The rearrangement uses TRBV7-9 and TRBJ2-3, with 9 bases matching TRBD2. The CDR3 has 17 amino acids. Per the germline V gene, CDR1 is SEHNR and CDR2 is FQNEAQ (reference sequence). V lost 1 base to trimming and J lost 0 bases; unmatched junction nucleotides: 5. CDR3 coding DNA: TGTGCCAGCAGCTTAGGTCTAGCGGGATTTAGCACAGATACGCAGTATTTT. It yields the protein CASSLGLAGFSTDTQYF.

The chain couples TRBV2 to TRBJ1-5; 9 nucleotides match TRBD1. V dropped 4 bases and J dropped 6; count of bases not matched to a gene: 4. Looked up from germline, CDR1 is SNHLY and CDR2 is FYNNEI. The CDR3 has 14 amino acids. The CDR3 protein is CASSAGQGSQPQHF. In DNA form, the CDR3 reads TGTGCCAGCAGTGCCGGACAGGGGAGTCAGCCCCAGCATTTT.

V is TRBV4-2 and J is TRBJ1-3, with 11 bases that match TRBD1. With V trimmed by 1 base and J by 1 base, 9 bases remained unmatched. The CDR3 sequence is 19 residues long. Germline loops: CDR1 LGHNA, CDR2 YNFKEQ. DNA for the CDR3: TGTGCCAGCAGCCAAGGGACAGGGGGCGCGTATCGTTCTGGAAACACCATATATTTT. This encodes CASSQGTGGAYRSGNTIYF.

J is TRBJ2-3 and V is TRBV6-5, with D possibly TRBD2 on 5 matching bases. The CDR3 covers 15 residues. Germline V lookup: CDR1 MNHEY, CDR2 SVGAGI. V lost 5 bases and J 2 bases, leaving 14 bases between the germline ends. CDR3 bases: TGTGCCAGCAGTCCCGAGGGAGCGGTCACAGATACGCAGTATTTT. Translated: CASSPEGAVTDTQYF.

The gene calls are TRBV5-1 and TRBJ1-6, with 7 bases matching TRBD1. Germline V gene data show CDR1 as SGHRS and CDR2 as YFSETQ. The trim removed 4 bases at V and 7 bases at J, leaving 8 bases unmatched. The CDR3 has 15 residues. The CDR3 sequence is CASSAEGQINSPLHF. Here the CDR3 DNA reads TGCGCCAGCAGCGCCGAGGGACAGATCAATTCACCCCTCCACTTT.

V and J are TRBV11-2 and TRBJ1-2; no firm D call. Germline V gene lookup returns CDR1 SGHAT and CDR2 FQNNGV. V was shortened by 2 bases and J by 0 bases, with 7 bases between the two germline ends. CDR3 length: 14 amino acids. DNA of the CDR3: TGTGCCAGCAGCTTACGGTTAACTAACTATGGCTACACCTTC. Amino acids: CASSLRLTNYGYTF.

The chain couples TRBV5-1 to TRBJ2-3; 7 bases align to TRBD2. With V trimmed by 7 bases and J by 4 bases, 9 bases remained unmatched. This CDR3 comprises 14 residues. Looked up from germline, CDR1 is SGHRS and CDR2 is YFSETQ. Here the CDR3 reads CASGRLALPDTQYF. CDR3 nucleotides: TGCGCCAGCGGCCGACTAGCCCTCCCAGATACGCAGTATTTT.

The V call is TRBV7-6, the J call TRBJ1-2; 8 bases line up with TRBD1. Trimming at V came to 3 bases and at J to 1 base, leaving 7 bases not matched to a gene. The V gene's germline CDR1 is SGHVS and CDR2 FNYEAQ. The CDR3 has 16 residues. In DNA form, the CDR3 reads TGTGCCAGCAGCTTCCTCGGACAGGGCTTTAACTATGGCTACACCTTC. The encoded protein is CASSFLGQGFNYGYTF.

The chain uses TRBV20-1 and TRBJ2-1; D unclear. The V end lost 0 bases, the J end lost 7 bases, and 4 bases lay between the germline ends. Germline CDR1 and CDR2: DFQATT and SNEGSKA (reference sequence). The CDR3 spans 11 residues. The CDR3 here is CSARDANEQFF. Written as DNA, the CDR3 is TGCAGTGCTAGAGATGCGAATGAGCAGTTCTTC.

The rearrangement joins TRBV7-8 to TRBJ1-3; D remains ambiguous. Trimming left V 6 bases short and J 4 bases short, with 4 bases between. The CDR3 spans 11 residues. Per the germline V gene, CDR1 is SGHVS and CDR2 is FQNEAQ. In DNA form, the CDR3 reads TGTGCCAGCAGTCCAGGAAACACCATATATTTT. As protein: CASSPGNTIYF.

The genes are TRBV6-5 and TRBJ1-1; 9 bases line up with TRBD1. The germline gives CDR1 MNHEY, CDR2 SVGAGI. The V gene end was trimmed by 5 bases and the J gene end by 5 bases; junction bases not matched to a gene: 6. This CDR3 contains 14 residues. Here the CDR3 reads CASSRDRVYTEAFF. CDR3 DNA sequence: TGTGCCAGCAGTCGGGACAGGGTATATACTGAAGCTTTCTTT.

The genes are TRBV5-1 and TRBJ2-1; D remains ambiguous. Deletions cut 4 bases from V and 9 bases from J, with 11 bases between. Germline loops: CDR1 SGHRS, CDR2 YFSETQ. CDR3 length equals 12 residues. The CDR3 DNA reads as TGCGCCAGCAGCCGCAATTCAGGTGAGCAGTTCTTC. Amino acids: CASSRNSGEQFF.

The rearrangement joins TRBV3-1 (or the pseudogene TRBV3-2) to TRBJ1-6; possibly TRBD1 for D (5 bases). V shed 7 bases and J shed 6 bases, with 16 bases lying between them. The CDR3 consists of 15 residues. Germline CDR1 reads LGHDT; CDR2 reads YNNKEL (reference sequence). The DNA of the CDR3 is TGTGCCAGCACCCCCGGCACAGGAAGTAATTCACCCCTCCACTTT. This codes for CASTPGTGSNSPLHF.

J is TRBJ2-7 and V is TRBV11-3; tentatively, D is TRBD1 (5 bases). Trimming pared 4 bases from V and 6 bases from J, leaving 13 bases between. The CDR3 loop spans 13 amino acids. Germline V lookup: CDR1 SGHNT, CDR2 YENEEA. The CDR3 nucleotides read TGTGCCAGCAGCTACGGACAACCAGGCGAGCAGTACTTC. It yields the protein CASSYGQPGEQYF. The variable domain in full, with the rest retrieved from reference TRBV11-3 and TRBJ2-7, is EAGVVQSPRYKIIEKKQPVAFWCNPISGHNTLYWYLQNLGQGPELLIRYENEEAVDDSQLPKDRFSAERLKGVDSTLKIQPAELGDSAVYLCASSYGQPGEQYFGPGTRLTVT.

The rearrangement joins TRBV10-3 to TRBJ2-7, with 8 positions matching TRBD1. Germline trimming cut 6 bases from V and 0 bases from J; bases unmatched to any gene: 4. The CDR3 sequence is 14 residues long. CDR1 ENHRY and CDR2 SYGVKD come from the germline V gene. The CDR3 nucleotides are TGTGCCATCAGCCACGACAGGGGCTCCTACGAGCAGTACTTC. This gives the protein CAISHDRGSYEQYF.

The genes are TRBV27 and TRBJ2-2; weak D call: TRBD1 (6 bases). V was trimmed by 4 bases and J by 0 bases, leaving 12 bases between them. The CDR3 is 16 amino acids. From germline, CDR1 is MNHEY and CDR2 SMNVEV (reference sequence). The CDR3 region has the DNA TGTGCCAGCAGTTCGAGGACAGAGTCGAACACCGGGGAGCTGTTTTTT. It is translated as CASSSRTESNTGELFF.

This clone occurred a few times. The genes are TRBV2 and TRBJ1-5; D may be TRBD1 (5 bases). Trimming removed 0 bases from V and 4 bases from J, with 13 bases in between. There are 16 residues in the CDR3. Germline V gene sequence: CDR1 SNHLY, CDR2 FYNNEI. The CDR3 sequence is CASSEAAGGGNQPQHF. The CDR3 DNA reads as TGTGCCAGCAGTGAAGCGGCCGGGGGAGGGAATCAGCCCCAGCATTTT. The full variable domain, its missing parts supplied by reference TRBV2 and TRBJ1-5, is EPEVTQTPSHQVTQMGQEVILRCVPISNHLYFYWYRQILGQKVEFLVSFYNNEISEKSEIFDDQFSVERPDGSNFTLKIRSTKLEDSAMYFCASSEAAGGGNQPQHFGDGTRLSIL.

This sequence joins TRBV7-8 and TRBJ1-1; D remains unclear. The CDR3 has 14 residues. Germline V gives CDR1 SGHVS, CDR2 FQNEAQ. Deletions cut 4 bases from V and 4 bases from J, with 13 bases between. CDR3 coding DNA: TGTGCCAGCAGCTCTTACGCAGGTACCACTGAAGCTTTCTTT. Its protein product is CASSSYAGTTEAFF.

The chain is built from TRBV29-1 and TRBJ2-7, with 9 nucleotides matching TRBD2. Germline assignment: CDR1 SQVTM and CDR2 ANQGSEA. J was trimmed by 5 bases and V by 6 bases; bases with no gene match: 5. There are 12 residues in the CDR3. The CDR3 protein is CSVASGTDEQYF. The CDR3, as DNA: TGCAGCGTGGCTAGCGGGACCGACGAGCAGTACTTC.

The gene calls are TRBV7-9 and TRBJ2-1; TRBD2 aligns across 11 bases. This CDR3 contains 17 residues. Germline trimming cut 5 bases from V and 5 bases from J; bases unmatched to any gene: 11. Per germline, CDR1 SEHNR and CDR2 FQNEAQ (reference sequence). Written as DNA, the CDR3 is TGTGCCAGCAGCCCTCGCCGAACTAGCGGGGGCAACAATGAGCAGTTCTTC. Its protein is CASSPRRTSGGNNEQFF.

The rearrangement joins TRBV5-1 to TRBJ2-2; 8 bases are shared with TRBD2. Germline values: CDR1 SGHRS, CDR2 YFSETQ. Germline trimming cut 4 bases from V and 4 bases from J; bases unmatched to any gene: 6. The CDR3 spans 15 residues. The CDR3, as DNA: TGCGCCAGCAGCCCGACTAGCGTGAGCACCGGGGAGCTGTTTTTT. Translation: CASSPTSVSTGELFF.